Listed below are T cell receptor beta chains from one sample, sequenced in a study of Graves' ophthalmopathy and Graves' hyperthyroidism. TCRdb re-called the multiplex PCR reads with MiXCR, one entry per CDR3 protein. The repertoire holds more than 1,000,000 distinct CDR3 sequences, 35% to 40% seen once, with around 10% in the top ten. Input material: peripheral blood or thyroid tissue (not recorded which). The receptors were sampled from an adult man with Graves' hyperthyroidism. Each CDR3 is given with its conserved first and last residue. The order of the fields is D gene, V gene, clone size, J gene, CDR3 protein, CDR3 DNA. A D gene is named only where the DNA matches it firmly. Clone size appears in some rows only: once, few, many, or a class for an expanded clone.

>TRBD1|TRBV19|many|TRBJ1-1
CASIGMLGGLNTEAFF
TGTGCCAGTATTGGGATGCTAGGGGGCCTGAACACTGAAGCTTTCTTT
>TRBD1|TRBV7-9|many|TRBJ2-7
CASSHRPGQGLYEQYF
TGTGCCAGCAGCCACAGACCGGGACAGGGTCTCTACGAGCAGTACTTC
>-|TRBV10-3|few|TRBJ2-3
CATGQDLTDTQYF
TGTGCCACGGGACAAGATTTAACAGATACGCAGTATTTT
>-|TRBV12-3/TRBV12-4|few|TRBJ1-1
CASSPRGGVDEAFF
TGTGCCAGCAGTCCAAGGGGAGGTGTGGATGAAGCTTTCTTT
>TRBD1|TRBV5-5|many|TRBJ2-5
CASSKTTGEETQYF
TGTGCCAGCAGCAAGACGACAGGGGAAGAGACCCAGTACTTC
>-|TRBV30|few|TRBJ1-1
CAWSVEQGGTEAFF
TGTGCCTGGAGTGTAGAACAGGGAGGGACTGAAGCTTTCTTT
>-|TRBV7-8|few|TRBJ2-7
CAIQTEETRDGEYEQYF
TGTGCCATCCAAACCGAGGAGACAAGGGACGGAGAATACGAGCAGTACTTC
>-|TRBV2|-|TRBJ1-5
CASSDGPLSNQPQHF
TGTGCCAGCAGTGATGGGCCGCTGAGCAATCAGCCCCAGCATTTT
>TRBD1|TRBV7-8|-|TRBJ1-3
CASSPGQAVSGNTIYF
TGTGCCAGCAGCCCTGGACAGGCGGTCTCTGGAAACACCATATATTTT
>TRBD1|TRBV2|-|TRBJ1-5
CASSVGQGGLHRQPHHF
TGTGCCAGCAGTGTAGGACAGGGGGGCCTCCATAGGCAGCCCCACCATTTT
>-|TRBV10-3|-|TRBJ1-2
CASSLQGDHGYTF
TGTGCCAGCAGTTTGCAGGGTGACCATGGCTACACCTTC
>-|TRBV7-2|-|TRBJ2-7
CASSWAGGTSEQYF
TGTGCCAGCAGCTGGGCGGGCGGGACCTCCGAGCAGTACTTC
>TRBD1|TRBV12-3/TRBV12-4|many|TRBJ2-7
CASGTPGQGAYEQYF
TGTGCCAGCGGGACTCCGGGACAGGGGGCCTACGAGCAGTACTTC
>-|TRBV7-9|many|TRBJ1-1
CASIGDPIADTEAFF
TGTGCCAGCATCGGGGACCCGATCGCGGACACTGAAGCTTTCTTT
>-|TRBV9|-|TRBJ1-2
CASNEGTPRLDYGYTF
TGTGCCAGCAACGAGGGGACACCCCGTTTGGACTATGGCTACACCTTC
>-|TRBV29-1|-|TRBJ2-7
CSFGGAINEQYF
TGCAGCTTTGGGGGCGCGATCAACGAGCAGTACTTC
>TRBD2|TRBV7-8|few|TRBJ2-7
CASRSGTTAYEQYF
TGTGCCAGCAGGTCTGGGACTACGGCCTACGAGCAGTACTTC
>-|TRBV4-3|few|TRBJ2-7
CASSQGVRRYEQYF
TGCGCCAGCAGCCAAGGGGTTCGTCGGTACGAGCAGTACTTC
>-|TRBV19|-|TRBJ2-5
CASSALGEIQYF
TGTGCCAGTAGCGCATTGGGGGAGATCCAGTACTTC
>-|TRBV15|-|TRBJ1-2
CATSRDYGYTF
TGTGCCACCAGCAGAGATTATGGCTACACCTTC
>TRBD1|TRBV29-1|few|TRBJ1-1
CSVDRTGVASKLFPEAFF
TGCAGCGTTGACAGAACAGGGGTTGCTTCGAAGTTATTCCCTGAAGCTTTCTTT
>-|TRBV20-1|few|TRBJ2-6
CSARANVLTF
TGCAGTGCTAGGGCCAACGTCCTGACTTTC
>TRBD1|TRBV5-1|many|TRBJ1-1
CASRPFDRDGTEAFF
TGCGCCAGCAGACCCTTCGACAGGGATGGCACTGAAGCTTTCTTT
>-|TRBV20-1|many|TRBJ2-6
CSFPLPLTGANVLTF
TGCAGTTTTCCCTTACCGTTAACTGGGGCCAACGTCCTGACTTTC
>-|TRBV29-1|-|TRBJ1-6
CSVGAGGSSPLHF
TGCAGCGTTGGCGCGGGCGGTTCTTCACCCCTCCACTTT
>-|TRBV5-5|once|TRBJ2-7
CASSSLALGDYEQYF
TGTGCCAGCAGTTCTTTAGCACTTGGGGACTACGAGCAGTACTTC
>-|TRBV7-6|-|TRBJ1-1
CASSLESGKEAFF
TGTGCCAGCAGCTTAGAGTCAGGTAAAGAAGCTTTCTTT
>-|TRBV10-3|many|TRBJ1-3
CAISGERGNTIYF
TGTGCCATCAGTGGTGAGCGGGGAAACACCATATATTTT
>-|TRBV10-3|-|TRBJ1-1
CASSYKRGGTETFF
TGTGCCAGCAGTTACAAAAGGGGGGGGACTGAAACTTTCTTT
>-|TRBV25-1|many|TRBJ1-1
CASSDPTLGTEAFF
TGTGCCAGCAGTGACCCGACTCTAGGCACTGAAGCTTTCTTT
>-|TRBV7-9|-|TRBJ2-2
CASSRSDRNTGELFF
TGTGCCAGCAGCCGTTCAGACAGGAACACCGGGGAGCTGTTTTTT
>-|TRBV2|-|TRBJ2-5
CASSEVDGETQYF
TGTGCCAGCAGTGAAGTGGACGGAGAGACCCAGTACTTC
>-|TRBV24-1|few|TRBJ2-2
CASSRDEYAGELFF
TGTGCCAGCAGCCGAGATGAGTATGCCGGGGAGCTGTTTTTT
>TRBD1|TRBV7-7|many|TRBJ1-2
CASSFRTGTDGYTF
TGTGCCAGCAGCTTTAGGACAGGGACGGATGGCTACACCTTC
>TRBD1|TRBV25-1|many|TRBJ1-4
CASSRTGAINEKLFF
TGTGCCAGCAGTAGGACAGGGGCCATTAATGAAAAACTGTTTTTT
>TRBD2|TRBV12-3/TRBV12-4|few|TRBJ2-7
CASSSPGGQKSYEQYF
TGTGCCAGCAGCTCCCCGGGGGGGCAAAAGTCCTACGAGCAGTACTTC
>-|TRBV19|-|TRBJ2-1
CASSTPPGTPLGYEQFF
TGTGCCAGTAGTACCCCGCCGGGGACCCCCCTGGGCTACGAGCAGTTCTTC
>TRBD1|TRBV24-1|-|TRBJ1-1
CATSGGEDRGTEAFF
TGTGCCACCAGTGGCGGAGAAGACAGGGGCACTGAAGCTTTCTTT
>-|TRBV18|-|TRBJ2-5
CASSPPAQGGRETQYF
TGTGCCAGCTCACCACCGGCGCAGGGGGGTCGCGAGACCCAGTACTTC
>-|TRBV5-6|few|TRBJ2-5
CASSPRQSQETQYF
TGTGCCAGCAGCCCGCGACAGAGCCAAGAGACCCAGTACTTC
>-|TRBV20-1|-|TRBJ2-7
CSARNPGPGTYEQYF
TGCAGTGCTAGAAATCCGGGACCAGGTACCTACGAGCAGTACTTC
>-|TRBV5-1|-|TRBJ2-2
CASSLYGGNTGELFF
TGCGCCAGCAGCTTGTATGGCGGCAACACCGGGGAGCTGTTTTTT
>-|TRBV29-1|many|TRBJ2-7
CSVVAGSSYEQYF
TGCAGCGTTGTGGCAGGCAGTTCCTACGAGCAGTACTTC
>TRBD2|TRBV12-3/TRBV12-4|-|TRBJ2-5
CASSPLGRGSQYF
TGTGCCAGCAGTCCCCTCGGGCGGGGGTCCCAGTACTTC
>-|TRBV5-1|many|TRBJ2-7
CASSLYGRGTTYEQYF
TGCGCCAGCAGCTTGTACGGGCGGGGGACAACCTACGAGCAGTACTTC
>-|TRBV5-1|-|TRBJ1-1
CASTSRWNTEAFF
TGTGCCAGCACGTCAAGGTGGAACACTGAAGCTTTCTTT
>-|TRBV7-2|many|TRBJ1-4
CASSLRQVNEKLFF
TGTGCCAGCAGCTTAAGGCAGGTTAATGAAAAACTGTTTTTT
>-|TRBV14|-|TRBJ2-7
CASSQDVGVLSYEQYF
TGTGCCAGCAGCCAAGATGTAGGGGTACTATCCTACGAGCAGTACTTC
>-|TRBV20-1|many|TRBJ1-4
CSARDPRTNEKLFF
TGCAGTGCTAGAGATCCCAGAACTAATGAAAAACTGTTTTTT
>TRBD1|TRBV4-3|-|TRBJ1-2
CASSEVQGNYGYTF
TGCGCCAGCAGCGAGGTACAGGGGAACTATGGCTACACCTTC
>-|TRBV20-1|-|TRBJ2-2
CSASLAGELFF
TGCAGTGCTAGTTTGGCCGGGGAGCTGTTTTTT
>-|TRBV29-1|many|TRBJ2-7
CSALPTEGGQYF
TGCAGCGCCCTTCCGACGGAGGGCGGGCAGTACTTC
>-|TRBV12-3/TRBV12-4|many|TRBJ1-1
CASSLGEANTEAFF
TGTGCCAGCAGTTTAGGTGAAGCGAACACTGAAGCTTTCTTT
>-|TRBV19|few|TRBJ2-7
CAPSSDEQYF
TGTGCCCCATCTAGCGACGAGCAGTACTTC
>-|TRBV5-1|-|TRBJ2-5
CASSPRDHSGQETQYF
TGCGCCAGCAGCCCCCGCGATCATAGCGGCCAAGAGACCCAGTACTTC